One TCR beta chain is described in this entry. The sample belongs to a study of blood T cell repertoires in COVID-19. Germline CDR1 is SNHLY and CDR2 is FYNNEI. CDR3 length: 15 residues. Unmatched junction bases numbered 14, after V lost 4 bases and J lost 11 bases. Clones were read by immunoSEQ multiplex PCR, and TCRdb kept only the in-frame ones, dropping some. Found here are about 110,000 clones, 70% to 90% of them singletons; the top ten hold 4.8%. The genes are TRBV2 and TRBJ2-3, with 8 bases matching TRBD2. This TCR came from a human donor in a cohort sampled during active COVID-19. The sample comprised peripheral blood. CDR3 region: CASSALREGLGMQYF. CDR3 nucleotides: TGTGCCAGCAGTGCCCTCCGGGAGGGTTTAGGGATGCAGTATTTT.